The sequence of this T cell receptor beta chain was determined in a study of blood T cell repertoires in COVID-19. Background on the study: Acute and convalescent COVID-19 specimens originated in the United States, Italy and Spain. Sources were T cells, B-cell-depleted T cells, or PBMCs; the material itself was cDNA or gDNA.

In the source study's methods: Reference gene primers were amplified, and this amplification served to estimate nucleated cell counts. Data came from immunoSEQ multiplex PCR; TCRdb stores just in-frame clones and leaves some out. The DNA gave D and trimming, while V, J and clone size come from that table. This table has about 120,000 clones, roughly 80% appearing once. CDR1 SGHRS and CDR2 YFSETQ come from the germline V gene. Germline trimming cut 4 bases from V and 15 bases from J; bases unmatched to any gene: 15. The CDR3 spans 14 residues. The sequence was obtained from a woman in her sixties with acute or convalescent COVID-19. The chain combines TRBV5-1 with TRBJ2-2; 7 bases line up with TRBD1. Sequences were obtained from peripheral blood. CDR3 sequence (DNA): TGCGCCAGCAGCCAGACCTCCGGGACAGAAAAGTTGTTTTTT. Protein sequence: CASSQTSGTEKLFF.